The 27 T cell receptor beta chains presented below share a single source sample, sequenced in a study of shared clonotypes between healthy human individuals. Measured with immunoSEQ multiplex PCR; TCRdb has only the in-frame clones, and not every one. The sample contains a few million clones, 90% to 96% of which appear only once. Sequencing input: naive CD4+ T cells sorted from blood. Subset described: CD45RA+ positively selected. Receptors were obtained from a man younger than 35 in good health.

The V call is TRBV27, the J call TRBJ2-7; 10 nucleotides match TRBD1. There are 14 residues in the CDR3. The germline CDR1 and CDR2 sequences are MNHEY and SMNVEV (reference sequence). Unmatched junction bases numbered 5, after V lost 6 bases and J lost 3 bases. The DNA of the CDR3 is TGTGCCAGCAGCCCCGGGACAGGGGTCTACGAGCAGTACTTC. Its translation: CASSPGTGVYEQYF.

V and J are TRBV10-2 and TRBJ1-5, with unresolved D. Trimming cost V 2 bases and J 0 bases, with 17 bases left between them. Germline CDR1 WSHSY, CDR2 SAAADI. The CDR3 loop spans 18 amino acids. The CDR3 DNA is TGCGCCAGCAGTGAGCGATTTGGGGAGATACGTAGCAATCAGCCCCAGCATTTT. This translates into CASSERFGEIRSNQPQHF.

V usage is TRBV7-9 and J usage is TRBJ2-2; 7 nucleotides align to TRBD1. With 7 bases clipped from V and 5 bases from J, the junction kept 10 bases outside the gene matches. Germline V gene data show CDR1 as SEHNR and CDR2 as FQNEAQ (reference sequence). This CDR3 spans 15 amino acids. CDR3 sequence reads: CASNRLGGSTGELFF. The CDR3 DNA reads as TGTGCCAGCAACCGGCTAGGGGGCTCGACCGGGGAGCTGTTTTTT. The entire variable domain, with the rest obtained from reference TRBV7-9 and TRBJ2-2, is as follows: DTGVSQNPRHKITKRGQNVTFRCDPISEHNRLYWYRQTLGQGPEFLTYFQNEAQLEKSRLLSDRFSAERPKGSFSTLEIQRTEQGDSAMYLCASNRLGGSTGELFFGEGSRLTVL.

This chain joins TRBV6-4 and TRBJ1-6; 9 bases match TRBD1. The CDR3 sequence is 14 residues long. Germline V gene lookup returns CDR1 MRHNA and CDR2 SNTAGT. V shed 6 bases, J shed 5 bases, and the junction held 2 bases outside the gene matches. The CDR3 nucleotides read TGTGCCAGCAGGGGACAGGGTGATAATTCACCCCTCCACTTT. This translates into CASRGQGDNSPLHF.

Regarding this clone: Different DNA sequences within this sample yield the same CDR3. The V and J genes are TRBV19 and TRBJ1-2; 7 positions agree with TRBD1. The CDR3 loop spans 12 amino acids. After removal of 7 bases from V and 3 bases from J, the junction contained 2 bases not matched to a gene. Germline V gene lookup returns CDR1 LNHDA and CDR2 SQIVND (reference sequence). The CDR3 region is CASIQGDYGYTF. CDR3 bases: TGTGCCAGTATCCAGGGGGACTATGGCTACACCTTC. Filled out from reference TRBV19 and TRBJ1-2, the complete variable domain reads DGGITQSPKYLFRKEGQNVTLSCEQNLNHDAMYWYRQDPGQGLRLIYYSQIVNDFQKGDIAEGYSVSREKKESFPLTVTSAQKNPTAFYLCASIQGDYGYTFGSGTRLTVV.

A note on this clone: Other DNA variants within this sample encode the same CDR3. V gene TRBV20-1 combines with J gene TRBJ1-3; the D is unclear. The ends were cut back, 1 base at V and 7 bases at J, with 5 bases in the middle. The CDR3 extends over 11 amino acids. Germline values: CDR1 DFQATT, CDR2 SNEGSKA (reference sequence). The CDR3 nucleotides are TGCAGTGCTAGAGCGGGGAACACCATATATTTT. This sequence encodes CSARAGNTIYF.

The gene calls are TRBV6-1 and TRBJ2-7; no firm D call. The CDR3 totals 16 residues. V dropped 1 base and J dropped 0 bases, with 13 bases sitting between them. The V gene's germline CDR1 is MNHNS and CDR2 SASEGT. The CDR3 region is CASSEESRRRSYEQYF. The DNA for the CDR3 is TGTGCCAGCAGTGAAGAGAGCCGCAGGCGCTCCTACGAGCAGTACTTC.

This chain links TRBV7-8 with TRBJ2-7; D possibly matches TRBD1 or TRBD2 (5 bases each). V lost 5 bases, J lost 2 bases, and 19 bases lay in between. From germline, CDR1 is SGHVS and CDR2 FQNEAQ. This CDR3 contains 16 residues. The CDR3 nucleotides read TGTGCCAGCAGCCCCCCCGGGACGGAGCAGACCTACGAGCAGTACTTC. The encoded protein is CASSPPGTEQTYEQYF.

V usage is TRBV5-8 and J usage is TRBJ2-5, with TRBD1 identical over 7 bases. The J segment lost 2 bases and the V segment lost 5 bases, leaving 18 bases of the junction unmatched. There are 18 residues in the CDR3. Germline V gene lookup returns CDR1 SGHTS and CDR2 YDEGEE. CDR3 coding DNA: TGTGCCAGCAGATCGGCAGGGCTGGCAGGGGGAATACAAGAGACCCAGTACTTC. Translation: CASRSAGLAGGIQETQYF.

The chain is built from TRBV6-6 and TRBJ2-7, with 7 positions matching TRBD1. The CDR3 consists of 15 residues. The V gene's germline CDR1 is MNHNY and CDR2 SVGAGI (reference sequence). Unmatched junction bases numbered 14, after V lost 5 bases and J lost 7 bases. The CDR3 sequence: CASSPAPEGAEEQYF. DNA for the CDR3: TGTGCCAGCAGTCCTGCCCCCGAGGGGGCGGAGGAGCAGTACTTC.

The chain carries TRBV5-8 and TRBJ2-5; possible D gene TRBD2, 6 bases. Germline V gene lookup returns CDR1 SGHTS and CDR2 YDEGEE. The CDR3 spans 14 residues. V lost 3 bases to trimming and J lost 2 bases, with 11 bases between them. DNA of the CDR3: TGTGCCAGCAGCTGGTTGGGGGGACAAGAGACCCAGTACTTC. This codes for CASSWLGGQETQYF.

CDR3 in DNA: TGTGCCAGCAGCTCGGGACAGGGGTATCAGCCCCAGCATTTT. This encodes CASSSGQGYQPQHF. This chain connects TRBV5-6 to TRBJ1-5; 10 bases line up with TRBD1. The J segment lost 5 bases and the V segment lost 3 bases, leaving 2 bases of the junction unmatched. CDR1 and CDR2 (germline): SGHDT, YYEEEE. The CDR3 totals 14 residues. The whole variable domain, filled in from reference TRBV5-6 and TRBJ1-5, reads DAGVTQSPTHLIKTRGQQVTLRCSPKSGHDTVSWYQQALGQGPQFIFQYYEEEERQRGNFPDRFSGHQFPNYSSELNVNALLLGDSALYLCASSSGQGYQPQHFGDGTRLSIL.

The chain recombines TRBV6-5 with TRBJ2-7; D possibly corresponds to TRBD2 (6 bases). Trimming took 6 bases from V and 7 from J, leaving 19 bases between them. Germline V gene data show CDR1 as MNHEY and CDR2 as SVGAGI. This CDR3 has 14 amino acids. The CDR3 sequence is CASRPGLPPGEQYF. The CDR3 DNA follows: TGTGCCAGCAGGCCGGGACTTCCCCCGGGGGAGCAGTACTTC.

The chain recombines TRBV5-1 with TRBJ2-5; 10 bases agree with TRBD2. Unmatched junction bases numbered 6, after V lost 0 bases and J lost 4 bases. The length of the CDR3 is 16 residues. CDR1 is SGHRS and CDR2 is YFSETQ in the germline V gene. CDR3: CASSLAGTSVGETQYF. The CDR3 DNA follows: TGCGCCAGCAGCTTGGCCGGGACTAGCGTTGGAGAGACCCAGTACTTC. Looking up the rest from reference TRBV5-1 and TRBJ2-5 gives the full variable domain: KAGVTQTPRYLIKTRGQQVTLSCSPISGHRSVSWYQQTPGQGLQFLFEYFSETQRNKGNFPGRFSGRQFSNSRSEMNVSTLELGDSALYLCASSLAGTSVGETQYFGPGTRLLVL.

In this sample, this clone turned up once. The V and J genes are TRBV6-1 and TRBJ2-3, with D perhaps TRBD1 (6 bases). Deletions cut 6 bases from V and 0 bases from J, with 13 bases between. Looked up from germline, CDR1 is MNHNS and CDR2 is SASEGT. The CDR3 has 15 residues. CDR3: CASSNRVMSTDTQYF. CDR3 bases: TGTGCCAGCAGCAACAGGGTAATGAGCACAGATACGCAGTATTTT.

This chain connects TRBV5-1 to TRBJ2-2; TRBD1 might be the D (6 bases). Per germline, CDR1 SGHRS and CDR2 YFSETQ. The V gene lost 2 bases and the J gene lost 4 bases, with 12 bases spanning the gap. This CDR3 region has 15 residues. The CDR3 nucleotides read TGCGCCAGCAGCTTACAGGGTAGAAGCACCGGGGAGCTGTTTTTT. Its protein is CASSLQGRSTGELFF.

The chain recombines TRBV5-1 with TRBJ1-1, with a possible D match to TRBD1 (6 bases). V was shortened by 4 bases and J by 1 base, with 11 bases between the two germline ends. CDR3 size: 14 residues. Looked up from germline, CDR1 is SGHRS and CDR2 is YFSETQ. CDR3 in DNA: TGCGCCAGCAGCAATCTACAGGGGAACACTGAAGCTTTCTTT. The encoded protein is CASSNLQGNTEAFF.

The chain has TRBV7-8 and TRBJ2-7; TRBD2 aligns across 10 bases. The junction had 3 bases not matched to a gene; V was cut back by 5 bases and J by 5 bases. The CDR3 sequence is 13 residues long. The germline CDR1 and CDR2 sequences are SGHVS and FQNEAQ. The CDR3 DNA sequence: TGTGCCAGCAGCCCCGGGACTAGCGACGAGCAGTACTTC. Its translation is CASSPGTSDEQYF.

Comment on this clone: This CDR3 is also generated by other DNA sequences in the sample. The chain couples TRBV9 to TRBJ1-1, with 8 nucleotides matching TRBD1. V trimming: 5 bases; J trimming: 4 bases; junction bases outside the gene matches: 4. Germline CDR1 is SGDLS and CDR2 is YYNGEE. CDR3 length: 13 residues. CDR3 sequence reads: CASSVQGVTEAFF. Written as DNA, the CDR3 is TGTGCCAGCAGTGTACAGGGGGTCACTGAAGCTTTCTTT. Full variable domain (rest looked up from reference TRBV9 and TRBJ1-1): DSGVTQTPKHLITATGQRVTLRCSPRSGDLSVYWYQQSLDQGLQFLIQYYNGEERAKGNILERFSAQQFPDLHSELNLSSLELGDSALYFCASSVQGVTEAFFGQGTRLTVV.

This clone was detected once. This chain joins TRBV7-2 and TRBJ1-1; 7 bases line up with TRBD1. The CDR3 loop spans 15 amino acids. Unmatched junction bases numbered 7, after V lost 1 base and J lost 5 bases. Germline values: CDR1 SGHTA, CDR2 FQGNSA. CDR3 coding DNA: TGTGCCAGCAGCTTAGGTAACAGGGGATGGACTGAAGCTTTCTTT. Translated, it gives CASSLGNRGWTEAFF.

Note on this clone: Distinct nucleotide sequences in the sample also encode this CDR3. The chain has TRBV6-1 and TRBJ2-7, with 9 bases fitting TRBD1. The CDR3 sequence is 14 residues long. Trimming removed 6 bases from V and 2 bases from J; junction bases left unmatched: 5. Germline lookup yields CDR1 MNHNS and CDR2 SASEGT. CDR3 loop: CASRSGTGTYEQYF. For the CDR3, the DNA is TGTGCCAGCAGATCCGGGACAGGGACCTACGAGCAGTACTTC.

V and J are TRBV9 and TRBJ1-4; 7 nucleotides line up with TRBD1. Trimming cost V 1 base and J 5 bases; bases outside gene matches: 8. Germline CDR1 SGDLS, CDR2 YYNGEE. The CDR3 contains 16 residues. CDR3 protein: CASSVSSGGTNEKLFF. The CDR3 DNA sequence: TGTGCCAGCAGCGTATCGTCAGGGGGGACCAATGAAAAACTGTTTTTT.

The gene calls are TRBV28 and TRBJ1-5; 8 positions match TRBD1. The ends lost 6 bases at V and 2 bases at J; junction bases unmatched: 12. CDR3 length equals 17 residues. Looked up from germline, CDR1 is MDHEN and CDR2 is SYDVKM. CDR3 sequence (DNA): TGTGCCAGCAGCATGTATCAGGGGGCTAGGGGCAATCAGCCCCAGCATTTT. It specifies CASSMYQGARGNQPQHF.

This clone has only one observation. The identical CDR3 is also encoded by other nucleotide sequences in the sample. V and J are TRBV6-5 and TRBJ1-6; TRBD1 matches 8 bases. The ends lost 5 bases at V and 6 bases at J; junction bases unmatched: 3. The CDR3 runs to 14 residues. Germline CDR1 MNHEY, CDR2 SVGAGI. CDR3 coding DNA: TGTGCCAGCAGTCGCGGACAGGGTAATTCACCCCTCCACTTT. As protein: CASSRGQGNSPLHF.

The gene calls are TRBV6-6 and TRBJ1-1; D is ambiguous. Trimming took 2 bases from V and 4 from J, leaving 11 bases between them. The germline V gene has CDR1 MNHNY and CDR2 SVGAGI (reference sequence). The CDR3 covers 14 residues. For the CDR3, the DNA is TGTGCCAGCAGTTACGAGTTGGTGAGCACTGAAGCTTTCTTT. Protein product: CASSYELVSTEAFF.

This sequence joins TRBV7-3 and TRBJ2-1, with 7 bases fitting TRBD1. The CDR3 loop spans 12 amino acids. CDR1 and CDR2 (germline): SGHTA, FQGTGA. V gave up 8 bases and J gave up 6 bases; unmatched junction bases: 4. CDR3 nucleotide sequence: TGTGCCAGCGGATACAGGGGCAATGAGCAGTTCTTC. It yields the protein CASGYRGNEQFF.

The chain links TRBV18 to TRBJ2-1; D may be TRBD2 (6 bases). The CDR3 is made up of 16 amino acids. CDR1 KGHSH and CDR2 LQKENI come from the germline V gene. V lost 1 base and J lost 0, with 10 bases in between. The CDR3 spells CASSPLDGSSYNEQFF. The CDR3 DNA reads TGTGCCAGCTCACCACTGGACGGGAGCTCCTACAATGAGCAGTTCTTC.